What follows is one TCR beta chain and its context. CDR1 is SGHTA, CDR2 FQGNSA, per germline. Losses at the gene ends were 5 bases for V and 5 bases for J; bases not matched to a gene: 11. The CDR3 runs 15 residues. This specimen belongs to a study of cytomegalovirus exposure and HLA in healthy donors. Unrecorded immune exposure was likely among donors, who were nominally healthy when sampled. Primers: 60 Vbeta forward and 13 Jbeta reverse. Libraries were prepared by immunoSEQ multiplex PCR; TCRdb keeps only in-frame clonotypes and omits some of them. The sample has 85,000 to 100,000 clones, around three quarters seen once.

The sequenced material came from PBMCs. The receptor was derived from a human donor in good health. The gene calls are TRBV7-2 and TRBJ1-1, with 7 nucleotides matching TRBD1. As DNA, the CDR3 is TGTGCCAGCAGCCAGGGCGAGGGGGCAAGGACTGAAGCTTTCTTT. This codes for CASSQGEGARTEAFF.